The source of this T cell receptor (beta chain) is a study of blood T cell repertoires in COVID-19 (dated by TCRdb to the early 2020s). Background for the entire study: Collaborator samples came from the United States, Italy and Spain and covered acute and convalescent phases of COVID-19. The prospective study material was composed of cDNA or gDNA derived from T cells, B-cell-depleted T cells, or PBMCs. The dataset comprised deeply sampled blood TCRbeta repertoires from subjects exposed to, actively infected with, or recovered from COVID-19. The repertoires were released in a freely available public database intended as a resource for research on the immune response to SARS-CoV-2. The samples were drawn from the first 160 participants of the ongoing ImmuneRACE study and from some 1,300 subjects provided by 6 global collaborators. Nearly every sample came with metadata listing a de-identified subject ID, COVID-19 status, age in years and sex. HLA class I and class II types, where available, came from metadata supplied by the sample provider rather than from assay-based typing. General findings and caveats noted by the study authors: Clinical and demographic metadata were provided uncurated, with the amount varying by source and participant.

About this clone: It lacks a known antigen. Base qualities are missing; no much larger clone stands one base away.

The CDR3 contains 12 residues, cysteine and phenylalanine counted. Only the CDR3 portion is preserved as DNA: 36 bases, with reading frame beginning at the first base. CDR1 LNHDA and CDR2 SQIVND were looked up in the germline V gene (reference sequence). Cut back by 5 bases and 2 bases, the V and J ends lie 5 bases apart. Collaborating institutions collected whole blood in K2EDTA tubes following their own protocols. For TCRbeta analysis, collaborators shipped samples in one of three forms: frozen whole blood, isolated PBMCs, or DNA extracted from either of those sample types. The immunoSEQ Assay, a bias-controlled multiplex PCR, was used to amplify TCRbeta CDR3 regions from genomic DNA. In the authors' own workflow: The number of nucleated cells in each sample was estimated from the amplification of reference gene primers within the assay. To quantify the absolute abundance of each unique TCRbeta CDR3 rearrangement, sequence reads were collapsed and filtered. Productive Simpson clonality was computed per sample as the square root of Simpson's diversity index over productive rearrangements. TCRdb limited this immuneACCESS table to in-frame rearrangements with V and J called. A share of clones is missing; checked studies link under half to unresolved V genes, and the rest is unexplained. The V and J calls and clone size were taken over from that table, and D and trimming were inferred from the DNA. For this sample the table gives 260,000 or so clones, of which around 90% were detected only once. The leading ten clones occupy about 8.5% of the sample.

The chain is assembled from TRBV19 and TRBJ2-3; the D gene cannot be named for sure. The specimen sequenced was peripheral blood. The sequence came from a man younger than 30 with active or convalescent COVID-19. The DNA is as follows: TGTGCCAGTAGTGTCTCCACAGATACGCAGTATTTT. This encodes CASSVSTDTQYF.